The count of the clone carrying this TCR beta chain is one. Its antigen is as yet unknown. The PCR employed 60 Vbeta primers together with 13 Jbeta primers. The protocol was immunoSEQ multiplex PCR, while the TCRdb copy is restricted to in-frame clones and leaves out a portion. The sample includes hundreds of thousands of clones, 77% of them seen just once. This entry belongs to a study of cytomegalovirus exposure and HLA in healthy donors. At collection, donors were nominally healthy, but unrecorded immune exposures were probable. Trimming removed 11 bases at V and 6 bases at J, with 18 bases between. Germline CDR1 and CDR2: SEHNR and FQNEAQ (reference sequence). CDR3 length equals 13 residues. Notes on the study in general: Many donors shared some public TCRs, even though most TCR sequences were rare.

This clonotype was obtained from a woman in her sixties in good health and CMV-seropositive. The chain uses TRBV7-9 and TRBJ2-3; D might be TRBD2 (5 bases). The specimen sequenced was PBMCs. CDR3 protein: CASAGPSSDTQYF. The CDR3 bases are TGTGCCTCCGCGGGCCCTAGTTCGGATACGCAGTATTTT.